The 11 T cell receptor beta chains listed next were all sequenced from one sample in a study of blood T cell repertoires in COVID-19. Clones were read by immunoSEQ multiplex PCR, and TCRdb kept only the in-frame ones, dropping some. In the table there are about 66,000 clones, roughly 82% of which are singletons. The material sequenced was peripheral blood. The receptors were gathered from a man aged 60-69 years with acute or convalescent COVID-19.

J is TRBJ2-3 and V is TRBV11-2; D is unclear. Germline V gene lookup returns CDR1 SGHAT and CDR2 FQNNGV. The CDR3 has 15 amino acids. The V end was cut by 7 bases, the J end by 0 bases, with 14 bases between. CDR3 region: CASNLHTLSTDTQYF. The CDR3 DNA is TGTGCCAGCAACCTCCATACCCTAAGCACAGATACGCAGTATTTT.

By sample share, this clone is medium-sized. This chain uses TRBV7-2 with TRBJ1-6; TRBD1 is a possible D gene (6 bases). Trimming removed 0 bases from V and 9 bases from J, with 12 bases in between. The germline V gene encodes CDR1 SGHTA and CDR2 FQGNSA. The CDR3 extends over 15 amino acids. The CDR3 loop reads CASSLASGATSPLHF. The CDR3 DNA reads TGTGCCAGCAGCTTAGCCTCAGGGGCTACTTCACCCCTCCACTTT.

This clone appeared once. This rearrangement joins TRBV4-1 to TRBJ1-6, with D possibly TRBD1 on 6 matching bases. The V and J ends lost 1 base and 3 bases respectively, with 13 bases between them. CDR1 is MGHRA, CDR2 YSYEKL, per germline. The CDR3 covers 17 residues. The CDR3 DNA is TGCGCCAGCAGCCAAGCTCCGGGGGGCAACTATAATTCACCCCTCCACTTT. The encoded protein is CASSQAPGGNYNSPLHF.

V and J are TRBV6-5 and TRBJ1-2, with TRBD1 as a possible D gene (5 bases). The V and J ends lost 4 bases and 6 bases respectively, with 18 bases between them. Germline CDR1 is MNHEY and CDR2 is SVGAGI. The CDR3 is made up of 15 amino acids. CDR3 loop: CASSFSTDVWNGYTF. In DNA, the CDR3 is TGTGCCAGCAGTTTCTCGACAGACGTATGGAATGGCTACACCTTC.

The chain is built from TRBV6-5 and TRBJ1-6; no clear D. CDR3 length: 13 residues. CDR1 is MNHEY, CDR2 SVGAGI, per germline. V was cut by 11 bases and J by 3 bases, with 11 bases left in between. The CDR3 nucleotides are TGTGCCGCCCGGGAGAGCTATAATTCACCCCTCCACTTT. This encodes CAARESYNSPLHF.

The chain recombines TRBV29-1 with TRBJ1-2; unclear D gene. The CDR3 sequence is 14 residues long. Looked up from germline, CDR1 is SQVTM and CDR2 is ANQGSEA. V was pared by 3 bases and J by 1 base, with 12 bases between. The CDR3 sequence: CSVEYGGNNYGYTF. DNA for the CDR3: TGCAGCGTTGAGTATGGAGGCAATAACTATGGCTACACCTTC.

This clone was seen only once. This sequence joins TRBV18 and TRBJ1-1; TRBD1 aligns across 9 bases. Germline V gene lookup returns CDR1 KGHSH and CDR2 LQKENI. V trimming: 1 base; J trimming: 4 bases; junction bases outside the gene matches: 4. The length of the CDR3 is 15 residues. The CDR3 is CASSPQGQGGTEAFF. The CDR3 DNA sequence: TGTGCCAGCTCACCACAGGGACAGGGCGGCACTGAAGCTTTCTTT.

The chain recombines TRBV6-5 with TRBJ1-2; D is unresolved. The germline V gene encodes CDR1 MNHEY and CDR2 SVGAGI. The V and J ends lost 6 bases and 4 bases respectively, with 15 bases between them. The CDR3 is made up of 14 amino acids. The chain's CDR3 is CASSSTPVGYGYTF. DNA for the CDR3: TGTGCCAGCAGCTCGACTCCGGTGGGCTATGGCTACACCTTC.

The chain carries TRBV4-1 and TRBJ1-5; TRBD1 aligns across 7 bases. The V and J ends lost 1 base and 4 bases, in that order; junction bases with no gene match: 4. This CDR3 is 15 amino acids long. Germline lookup yields CDR1 MGHRA and CDR2 YSYEKL. In nucleotides, the CDR3 is TGCGCCAGCAGCCAAGCCCGGGACAGAAATCAGCCCCAGCATTTT. Its protein product is CASSQARDRNQPQHF.

The CDR3 bases are TGTGCCAGCAGCCCCCATCCCGGGACAGGGAGCTCTGGAAACACCATATATTTT. Protein product: CASSPHPGTGSSGNTIYF. The V and J genes are TRBV5-4 and TRBJ1-3; 9 positions agree with TRBD1. The V and J ends lost 4 bases and 0 bases, in that order; junction bases with no gene match: 11. Germline V gives CDR1 SGHNT, CDR2 YYREEE (reference sequence). This CDR3 comprises 18 residues.

V gene TRBV5-4 combines with J gene TRBJ2-3; TRBD1 matches at 8 bases. V shed 4 bases, J shed 6 bases, and the junction held 4 bases outside the gene matches. Germline CDR1 is SGHNT and CDR2 is YYREEE (reference sequence). The CDR3 is 13 amino acids. The CDR3 nucleotides read TGTGCCAGCAGCGTGACAGGGGAGGATACGCAGTATTTT. It specifies CASSVTGEDTQYF.